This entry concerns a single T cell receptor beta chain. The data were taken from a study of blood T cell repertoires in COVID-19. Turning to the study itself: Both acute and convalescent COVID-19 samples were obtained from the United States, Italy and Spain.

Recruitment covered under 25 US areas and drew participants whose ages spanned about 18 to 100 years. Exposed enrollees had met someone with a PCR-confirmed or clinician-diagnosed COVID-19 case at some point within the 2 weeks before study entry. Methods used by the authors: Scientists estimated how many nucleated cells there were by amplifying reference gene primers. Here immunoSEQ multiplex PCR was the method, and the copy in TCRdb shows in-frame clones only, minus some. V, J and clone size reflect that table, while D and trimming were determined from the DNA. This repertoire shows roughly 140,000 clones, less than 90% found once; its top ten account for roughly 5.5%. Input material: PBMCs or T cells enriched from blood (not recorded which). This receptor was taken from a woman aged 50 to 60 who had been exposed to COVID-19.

The CDR3 bases are TGTGCCAGCAGCGTCGGGGAGGGAAGCACAGATACGCAGTATTTT. Encoded protein: CASSVGEGSTDTQYF. The genes are TRBV9 and TRBJ2-3, with 7 bases that match TRBD2. Germline CDR1 reads SGDLS; CDR2 reads YYNGEE. V trimming: 2 bases; J trimming: 0 bases; junction bases outside the gene matches: 3. The CDR3 length is 15 residues.